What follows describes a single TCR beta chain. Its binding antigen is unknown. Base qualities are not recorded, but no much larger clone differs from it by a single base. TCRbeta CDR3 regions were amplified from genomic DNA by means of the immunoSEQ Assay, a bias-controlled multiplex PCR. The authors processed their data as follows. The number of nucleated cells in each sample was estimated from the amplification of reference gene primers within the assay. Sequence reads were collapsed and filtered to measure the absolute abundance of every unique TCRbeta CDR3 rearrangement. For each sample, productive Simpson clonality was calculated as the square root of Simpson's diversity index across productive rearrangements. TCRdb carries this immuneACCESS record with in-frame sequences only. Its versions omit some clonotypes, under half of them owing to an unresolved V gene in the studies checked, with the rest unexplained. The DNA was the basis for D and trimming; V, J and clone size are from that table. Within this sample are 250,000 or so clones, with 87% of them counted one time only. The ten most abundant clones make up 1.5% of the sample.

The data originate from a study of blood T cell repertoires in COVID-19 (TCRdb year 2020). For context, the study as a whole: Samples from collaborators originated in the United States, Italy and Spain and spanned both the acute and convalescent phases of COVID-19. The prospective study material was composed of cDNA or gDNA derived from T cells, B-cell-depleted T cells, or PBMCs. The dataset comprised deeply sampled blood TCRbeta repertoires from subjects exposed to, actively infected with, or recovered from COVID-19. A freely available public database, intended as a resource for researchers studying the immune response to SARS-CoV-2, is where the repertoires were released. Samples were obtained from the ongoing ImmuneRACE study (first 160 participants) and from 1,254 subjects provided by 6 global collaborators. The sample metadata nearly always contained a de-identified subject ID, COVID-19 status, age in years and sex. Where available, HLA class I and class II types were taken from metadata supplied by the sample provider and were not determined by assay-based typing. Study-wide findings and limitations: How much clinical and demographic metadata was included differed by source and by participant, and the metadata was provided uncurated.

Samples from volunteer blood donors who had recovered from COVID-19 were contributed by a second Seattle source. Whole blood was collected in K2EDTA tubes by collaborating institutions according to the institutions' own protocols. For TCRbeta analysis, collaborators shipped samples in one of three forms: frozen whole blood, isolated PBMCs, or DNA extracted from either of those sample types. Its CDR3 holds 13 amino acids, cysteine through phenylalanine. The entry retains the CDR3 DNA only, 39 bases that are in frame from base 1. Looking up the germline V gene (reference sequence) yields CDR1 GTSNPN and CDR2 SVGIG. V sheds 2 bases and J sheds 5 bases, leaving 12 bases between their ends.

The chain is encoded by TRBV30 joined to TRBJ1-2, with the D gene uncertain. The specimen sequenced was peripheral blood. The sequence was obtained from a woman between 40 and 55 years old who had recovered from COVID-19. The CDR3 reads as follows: CAWSHGRVYGYTF. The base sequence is TGTGCCTGGAGTCACGGGAGGGTTTATGGCTACACCTTC.